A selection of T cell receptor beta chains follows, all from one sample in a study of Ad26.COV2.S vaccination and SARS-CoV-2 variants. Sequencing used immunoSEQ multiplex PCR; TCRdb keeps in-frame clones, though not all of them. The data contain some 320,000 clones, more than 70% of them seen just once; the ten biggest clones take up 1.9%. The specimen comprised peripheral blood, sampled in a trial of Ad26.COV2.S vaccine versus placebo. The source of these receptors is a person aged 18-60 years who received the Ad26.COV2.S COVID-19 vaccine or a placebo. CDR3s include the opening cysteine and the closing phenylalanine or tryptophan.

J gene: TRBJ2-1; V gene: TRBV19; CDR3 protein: CASSIWTGKSYNEQFF
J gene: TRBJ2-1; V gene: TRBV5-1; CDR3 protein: CASSSPGGLYNEQFF
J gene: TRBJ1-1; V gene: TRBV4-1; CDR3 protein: CASSQRTGRSTEAFF
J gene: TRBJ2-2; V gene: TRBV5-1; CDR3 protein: CASSQGSPGELFF
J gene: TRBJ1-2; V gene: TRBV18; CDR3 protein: CASSPAGTIYGYTF
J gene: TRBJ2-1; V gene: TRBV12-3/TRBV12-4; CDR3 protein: CASSRDSYNEQFF
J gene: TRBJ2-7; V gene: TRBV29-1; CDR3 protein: CSSVPAISYEQYF
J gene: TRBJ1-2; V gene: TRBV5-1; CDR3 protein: CASSFDREGGYTF
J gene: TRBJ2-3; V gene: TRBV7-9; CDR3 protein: CASSPILTGTDTQYF
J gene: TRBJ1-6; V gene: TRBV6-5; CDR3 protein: CASNRGLDSTSPLHF
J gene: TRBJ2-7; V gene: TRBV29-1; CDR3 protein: CSVHPRTNEQYF
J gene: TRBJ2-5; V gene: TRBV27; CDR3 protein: CASRRTGWQETQYF
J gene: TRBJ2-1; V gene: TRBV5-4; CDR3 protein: CASSLGQDEQFF
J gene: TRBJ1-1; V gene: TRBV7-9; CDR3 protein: CASSSGLMYEAFF
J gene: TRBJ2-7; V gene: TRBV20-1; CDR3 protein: CSASSGGNTYEQYF
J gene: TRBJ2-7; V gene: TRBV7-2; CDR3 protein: CASSLVVAGGPDEQYF
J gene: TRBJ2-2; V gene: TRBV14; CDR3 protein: CASSRERGRGGKYTGELFF
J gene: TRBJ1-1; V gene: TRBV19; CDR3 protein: CASSIPGQGVAFF
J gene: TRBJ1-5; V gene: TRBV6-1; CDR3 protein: CASSESGDQPQHF
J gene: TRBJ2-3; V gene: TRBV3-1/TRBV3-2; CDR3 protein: CASSPGARGVNTQYF
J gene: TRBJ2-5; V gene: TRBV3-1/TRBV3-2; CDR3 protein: CASSPVNGPQGTQYF
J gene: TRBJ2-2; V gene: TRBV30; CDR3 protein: CAWNEPNTGELFF
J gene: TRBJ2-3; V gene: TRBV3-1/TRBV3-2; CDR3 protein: CASSQDLRLDTDTQYF
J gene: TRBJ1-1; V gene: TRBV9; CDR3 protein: CASSVGGPTEAFF
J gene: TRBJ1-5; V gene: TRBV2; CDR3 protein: CASGQGALGNQPQHF
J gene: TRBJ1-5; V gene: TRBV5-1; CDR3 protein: CASRADPLSQPQHF
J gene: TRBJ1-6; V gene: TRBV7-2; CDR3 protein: CASSASFGAINNSPLHF
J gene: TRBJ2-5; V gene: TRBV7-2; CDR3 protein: CASSLTPTQAETQYF
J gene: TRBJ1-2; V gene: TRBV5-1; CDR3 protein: CASSLQGAEANYGYTF
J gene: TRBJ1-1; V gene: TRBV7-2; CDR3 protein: CASSLATEAFF
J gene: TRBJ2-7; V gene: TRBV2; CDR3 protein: CASSGGTVGYEQYF
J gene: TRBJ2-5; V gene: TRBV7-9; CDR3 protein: CASSFGTSEETQYF
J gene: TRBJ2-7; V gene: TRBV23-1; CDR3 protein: CASSQKPLGLAGGPAYEQYF
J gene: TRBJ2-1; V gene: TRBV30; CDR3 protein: CAWTGAYNEQFF
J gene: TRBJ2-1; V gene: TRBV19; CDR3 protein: CASSSDHGYNEQFF
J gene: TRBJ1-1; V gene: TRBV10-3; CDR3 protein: CAISEVGMNTEAFF
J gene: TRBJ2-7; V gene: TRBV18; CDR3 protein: CASSPGTDTYEQYF
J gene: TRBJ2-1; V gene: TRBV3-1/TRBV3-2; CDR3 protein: CASSQGAPGYEQFF
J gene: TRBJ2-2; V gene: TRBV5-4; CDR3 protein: CASSLKLESNTGELFF
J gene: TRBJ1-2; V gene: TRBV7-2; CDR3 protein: CASSTRQGAGGYTF
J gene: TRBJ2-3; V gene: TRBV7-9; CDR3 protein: CASSSGTSADTQYF
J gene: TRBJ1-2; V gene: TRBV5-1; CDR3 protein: CASSPTFGGYGYTF